The 6 T cell receptor beta chains below come from one sample, sequenced in a study of control samples from healthy donors and cancer patients. Here immunoSEQ multiplex PCR was the method, and the copy in TCRdb shows in-frame clones only, minus some. The sample yields 95,000 to 150,000 clones, approximately 92% seen once. The sequencing input was PBMCs. Receptor source: a man older than 75 with head and neck cancer.

V gene TRBV12-3 or TRBV12-4 combines with J gene TRBJ1-6; possible D gene TRBD1, 5 bases. Trimming left V 5 bases short and J 8 bases short, with 10 bases between. The CDR3 is 13 amino acids. CDR3 in DNA: TGTGCCAGCAGTGCAAGACAGTATTCACCCCTCCACTTT. Translated: CASSARQYSPLHF.

This chain joins TRBV9 and TRBJ1-5; D is possibly TRBD1 (5 bases). Germline CDR1 and CDR2: SGDLS and YYNGEE. V was shortened by 5 bases and J by 7 bases, with 10 bases between the two germline ends. The CDR3 covers 12 residues. DNA for the CDR3: TGTGCCAGCAGGTTGAGGGGCCAGCCCCAGCATTTT. Translating gives CASRLRGQPQHF.

This clone was counted many times. The rearrangement joins TRBV3-1 (or the pseudogene TRBV3-2) to TRBJ2-7; TRBD2 is a possible D gene (5 bases). Germline CDR1 LGHDT, CDR2 YNNKEL (reference sequence). The CDR3 covers 13 residues. V shed 4 bases and J shed 3 bases, with 10 bases lying between them. The CDR3 bases are TGTGCCAGCAGCCGGACTCCCAACTACGAGCAGTACTTC. Translating gives CASSRTPNYEQYF.

The rearrangement links TRBV5-4 to TRBJ2-7; possibly TRBD1 or TRBD2 for D (5 bases each). The CDR3 length is 16 residues. V shed 4 bases and J shed 4 bases, with 21 bases lying between them. CDR1 and CDR2 from the germline V gene are SGHNT and YYREEE (reference sequence). The CDR3 sequence: CASSPFGFGTGYEQYF. The CDR3 region has the DNA TGTGCCAGCAGCCCCTTTGGTTTCGGGACGGGATACGAGCAGTACTTC.

The V and J genes are TRBV14 and TRBJ2-7; TRBD1 matches 9 bases. The germline V gene has CDR1 SGHDN and CDR2 FVKESK. The CDR3 covers 12 residues. The ends lost 6 bases at V and 5 bases at J; junction bases unmatched: 2. DNA for the CDR3: TGTGCCAGCAGACGGACAGGGGACGAGCAGTACTTC. Its protein product is CASRRTGDEQYF.

The gene calls are TRBV27 and TRBJ2-7, with 10 positions matching TRBD2. Looked up from germline, CDR1 is MNHEY and CDR2 is SMNVEV (reference sequence). With V trimmed by 5 bases and J by 4 bases, 8 bases remained unmatched. The CDR3 is made up of 15 amino acids. The CDR3 DNA follows: TGTGCCAGCAGTGGCATACTAGCGGGACGTTACGAGCAGTACTTC. Residues: CASSGILAGRYEQYF.